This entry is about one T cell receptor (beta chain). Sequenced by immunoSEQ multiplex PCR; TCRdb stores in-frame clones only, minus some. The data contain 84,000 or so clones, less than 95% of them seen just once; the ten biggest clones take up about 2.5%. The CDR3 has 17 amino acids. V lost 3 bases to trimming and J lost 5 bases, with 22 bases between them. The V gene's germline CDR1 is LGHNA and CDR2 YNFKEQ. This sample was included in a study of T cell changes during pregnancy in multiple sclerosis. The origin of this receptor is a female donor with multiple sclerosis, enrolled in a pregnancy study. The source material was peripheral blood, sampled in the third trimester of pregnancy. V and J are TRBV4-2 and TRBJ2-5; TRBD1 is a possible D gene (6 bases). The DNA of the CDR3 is TGTGCCAGCAGCCAGGGTTTACGTTCAGGGGTGGAGGAGACCCAGTACTTC. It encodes CASSQGLRSGVEETQYF.